This T cell receptor beta chain is drawn from a study of blood T cells in healthy people across ages. Study conclusions and caveats: It was the long-lived donors that had more naive CD4+ cells and higher diversity than aged donors. Researchers report that TCR beta diversity correlated strongly with naive T cell percentage.

This clonotype was detected a few times. Its antigen remains unknown. Then a second PCR, running about 6 to 11 cycles, was carried out with a sample-barcoded 5' primer and a J-beta primer mix. TCRdb analysed the 5' RACE reads with MiXCR anew, one entry per CDR3 protein. The sample has about 1.4 million distinct CDR3 sequences, approximately 59% seen once. The receptor was derived from a man aged 18 to 30 in good health. Sequencing used blood.

Here the CDR3 DNA reads TGCGCCAGCAGCCAAGATTGGGAGGTAGCGGGAGATCGGCAGTTCTTC. The encoded protein is CASSQDWEVAGDRQFF. This sequence joins TRBV4-1 and TRBJ2-1, with 9 bases identical to TRBD2. The CDR3 has 16 residues. The junction had 12 bases not matched to a gene; V was cut back by 0 bases and J by 12 bases. Germline lookup yields CDR1 MGHRA and CDR2 YSYEKL.